The text below deals with one TCR beta chain. The antigen is not known. This entry belongs to a study of early T cells in non-severe SARS-CoV-2 infection. Study-level findings and limits: Matching results from VDJdb favored anti-spike CD8 responses, leaving private and CD4 specificities undetected.

TCRdb redid the calling of the 5' RACE reads with MiXCR, one entry per CDR3 protein. The sample carries 50,000 or so distinct CDR3 sequences, approximately 8% recorded once. V dropped 6 bases and J dropped 5 bases, with 7 bases sitting between them. There are 11 residues in the CDR3. Per the germline V gene, CDR1 is MNHNY and CDR2 is SVGAGI (reference sequence). Sequencing was performed on whole blood. This sequence originates from an adult who was a healthcare worker with PCR-confirmed SARS-CoV-2 infection or an uninfected control (not recorded which). The chain couples TRBV6-6 to TRBJ2-5, with a tentative D call TRBD1 (6 bases). The CDR3 DNA reads as TGTGCCAGCAGAACAGGGGAGACCCAGTACTTC. Translating it yields CASRTGETQYF.